The 8 T cell receptor beta chains listed next were all sequenced from one sample in a study of T cell responses to AZD1222 COVID-19 vaccine. Libraries were prepared by immunoSEQ multiplex PCR; TCRdb keeps only in-frame clonotypes and omits some of them. Among 95,000 to 130,000 clones listed, 80% to 90% were seen once. Sequencing was performed on peripheral blood, taken on day 0 of MenACWY control vaccination. The source of these receptors is an adult in good health.

The V gene is TRBV27, the J gene TRBJ1-5; D ambiguous. CDR3 length equals 16 residues. Germline V lookup: CDR1 MNHEY, CDR2 SMNVEV (reference sequence). V shed 6 bases and J shed 3 bases, with 18 bases lying between them. The CDR3 nucleotides are TGTGCCAGCAGCCTAGGGAGCAGGCCGAACAATCAGCCCCAGCATTTT. This encodes CASSLGSRPNNQPQHF.

The chain joins TRBV7-2 to TRBJ2-3, with D possibly TRBD2 on 5 matching bases. V lost 3 bases, J lost 3 bases, and 7 bases lay in between. Germline V gene sequence: CDR1 SGHTA, CDR2 FQGNSA. The CDR3 runs to 13 residues. The CDR3 DNA is TGTGCCAGCAGCTTCACTAGGACAGATACGCAGTATTTT. It yields the protein CASSFTRTDTQYF.

The rearrangement uses TRBV28 and TRBJ2-5, with D unresolved. The CDR3 is 11 amino acids. The germline gives CDR1 MDHEN, CDR2 SYDVKM. The V gene lost 5 bases and the J gene lost 2 bases, with 3 bases spanning the gap. The CDR3 DNA reads as TGTGCCAGCAGTCGGCAAGAGACCCAGTACTTC. It encodes CASSRQETQYF.

The rearrangement links TRBV19 to TRBJ2-1, with TRBD2 as a possible D gene (5 bases). This CDR3 is 14 amino acids long. Trimming took 6 bases from V and 7 from J, leaving 16 bases between them. CDR1 LNHDA and CDR2 SQIVND come from the germline V gene (reference sequence). In nucleotides, the CDR3 is TGTGCCAGTAGAGTCCTCGGAGGCCCGAATGAGCAGTTCTTC. Protein sequence: CASRVLGGPNEQFF.

The CDR3 sequence is CASTPDRNLYGYTF. The DNA for the CDR3 is TGTGCCAGTACCCCGGACAGGAATCTCTATGGCTACACCTTC. The chain carries TRBV19 and TRBJ1-2; 7 bases fit TRBD1. CDR3 length: 14 amino acids. With 7 bases clipped from V and 4 bases from J, the junction kept 9 bases outside the gene matches. The germline V gene encodes CDR1 LNHDA and CDR2 SQIVND (reference sequence).

This clone was observed once. The chain uses TRBV14 and TRBJ1-6; the D gene is possibly TRBD1 (5 bases). The V and J ends lost 0 bases and 9 bases respectively, with 12 bases between them. Germline V gives CDR1 SGHDN, CDR2 FVKESK. CDR3 size: 15 residues. The CDR3 nucleotides are TGTGCCAGCAGCCAAGAGAGGGGCAGAAGTTCACCCCTCCACTTT. Its translation: CASSQERGRSSPLHF.

Sample share makes this clone medium-sized (0.01 to 0.1%). CDR3 protein: CASSLATGTYGYTF. CDR3 in DNA: TGCGCCAGCAGCTTGGCGACAGGGACCTATGGCTACACCTTC. This sequence joins TRBV5-1 and TRBJ1-2; 7 bases are a match to TRBD1. The CDR3 sequence is 14 residues long. V shed 0 bases and J 4 bases; nucleotides not matched to a gene: 3. Germline lookup yields CDR1 SGHRS and CDR2 YFSETQ. The full variable domain, rest sourced from reference TRBV5-1 and TRBJ1-2, is KAGVTQTPRYLIKTRGQQVTLSCSPISGHRSVSWYQQTPGQGLQFLFEYFSETQRNKGNFPGRFSGRQFSNSRSEMNVSTLELGDSALYLCASSLATGTYGYTFGSGTRLTVV.

The chain combines TRBV6-5 with TRBJ1-5, with TRBD1 matching 7 bases. Germline lookup yields CDR1 MNHEY and CDR2 SVGAGI. J gave up 6 bases and V 6 bases, and 11 bases lay outside the gene matches. CDR3 length: 15 amino acids. The CDR3, as DNA: TGTGCCAGCAGACTTGACAGGGCCGGGAGTCAGCCCCAGCATTTT. Residues: CASRLDRAGSQPQHF.